Listed here is a single TCR beta chain. As yet, its antigen is unknown. In preparing the TRB cDNA libraries, 5' RACE with UMI labels was used. TCRdb re-called the 5' RACE reads, yielding one record per CDR3 amino acid sequence without DNA. This sample carries approximately 90,000 distinct CDR3 sequences, with roughly 0.48% going to the ten biggest clones. These data originate in a study of CXCR3-negative and CXCR3-positive naive CD8 T cells. Study conclusions and caveats: Naive cells positive for CXCR3 carried more hydrophobic TRB CDR3s than CXCR3-negative ones.

The sequence was obtained from a human donor in good health. Some clones in this sample may be carry-over from other donors' samples. Sample: naive CXCR3+ CD8+ T cells from blood. Subset in this sample: CD45RO-CCR7+CD27+CD95- naive CD8+ T cells expressing CXCR3 (TNR3+).

The CDR3 loop reads CASSTDTGFEQYF. This chain uses TRBV6-5 with TRBJ2-7; with no DNA, the TCRdb D assignment of TRBD1 cannot be verified. The CDR3 is 13 amino acids. Germline CDR1 and CDR2: MNHEY and SVGAGI.